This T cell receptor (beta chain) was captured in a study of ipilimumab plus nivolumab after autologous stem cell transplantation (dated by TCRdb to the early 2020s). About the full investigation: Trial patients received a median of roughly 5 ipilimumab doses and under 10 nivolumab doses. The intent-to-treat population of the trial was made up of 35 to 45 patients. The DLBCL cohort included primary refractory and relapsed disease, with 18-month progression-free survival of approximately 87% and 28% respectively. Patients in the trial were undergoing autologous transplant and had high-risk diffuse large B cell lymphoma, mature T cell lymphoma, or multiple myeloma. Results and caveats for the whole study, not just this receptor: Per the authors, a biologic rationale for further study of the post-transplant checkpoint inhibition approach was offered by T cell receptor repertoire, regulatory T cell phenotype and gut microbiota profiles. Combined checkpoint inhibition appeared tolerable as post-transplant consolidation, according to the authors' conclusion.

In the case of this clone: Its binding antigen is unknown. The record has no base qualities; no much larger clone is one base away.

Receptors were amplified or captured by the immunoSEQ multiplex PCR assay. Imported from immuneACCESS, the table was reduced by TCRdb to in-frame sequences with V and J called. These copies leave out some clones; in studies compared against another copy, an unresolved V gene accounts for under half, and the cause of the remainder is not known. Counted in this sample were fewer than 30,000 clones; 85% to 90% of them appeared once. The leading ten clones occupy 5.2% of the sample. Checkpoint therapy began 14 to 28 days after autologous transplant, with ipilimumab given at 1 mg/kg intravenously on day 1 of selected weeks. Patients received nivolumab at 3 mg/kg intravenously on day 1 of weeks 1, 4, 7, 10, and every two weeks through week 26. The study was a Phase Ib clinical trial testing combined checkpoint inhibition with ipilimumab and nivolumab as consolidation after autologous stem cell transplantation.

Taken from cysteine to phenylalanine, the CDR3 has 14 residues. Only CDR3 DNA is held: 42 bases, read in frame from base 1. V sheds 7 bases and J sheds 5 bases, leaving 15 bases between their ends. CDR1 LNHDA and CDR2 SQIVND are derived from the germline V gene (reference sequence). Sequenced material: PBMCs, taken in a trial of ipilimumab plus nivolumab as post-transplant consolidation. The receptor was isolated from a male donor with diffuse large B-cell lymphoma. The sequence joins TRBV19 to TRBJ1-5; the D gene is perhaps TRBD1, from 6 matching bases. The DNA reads TGTGCCAGTACCATTAGGGGGGGGGATCAGCCCCAGCATTTT. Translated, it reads CASTIRGGDQPQHF.